Below, 32 T cell receptor beta chains from the same sample are listed, as sequenced in a study of shared clonotypes between healthy human individuals. TCRdb keeps only in-frame clones here, not all; method: immunoSEQ multiplex PCR. Seen here are roughly 2.5 million clones, approximately 92% observed once, and the top ten hold roughly 0.14%. The sample was naive CD4+ T cells sorted from blood. The sample's subset: CD45RA+ positively selected. The receptors shown here come from a man younger than 30 in good health.

The rearrangement joins TRBV11-2 to TRBJ1-3, with unresolved D. Deletions cut 0 bases from V and 0 bases from J, with 9 bases between. The V gene's germline CDR1 is SGHAT and CDR2 FQNNGV. The CDR3 spans 16 residues. Here the CDR3 reads CASSLDPRISGNTIYF. The CDR3, as DNA: TGTGCCAGCAGCTTAGACCCCCGAATCTCTGGAAACACCATATATTTT. Full variable domain (outside the CDR3, taken from reference TRBV11-2 and TRBJ1-3): EAGVAQSPRYKIIEKRQSVAFWCNPISGHATLYWYQQILGQGPKLLIQFQNNGVVDDSQLPKDRFSAERLKGVDSTLKIQPAKLEDSAVYLCASSLDPRISGNTIYFGEGSWLTVV.

Concerning this clone: Other DNA sequences within the sample encode an identical CDR3. The chain recombines TRBV20-1 with TRBJ2-5; no clear D. The germline V gene has CDR1 DFQATT and CDR2 SNEGSKA (reference sequence). Deletions cut 6 bases from V and 4 bases from J, with 6 bases between. CDR3 size: 10 residues. The CDR3: CSAYGETQYF. CDR3 coding DNA: TGCAGTGCATACGGAGAGACCCAGTACTTC.

This clone has only a few counts. The J gene is TRBJ1-5, the V gene TRBV30; weak D call: TRBD1 (6 bases). This CDR3 contains 14 residues. Trimming removed 0 bases at V and 3 bases at J, with 9 bases between. In germline, CDR1 is GTSNPN, CDR2 SVGIG (reference sequence). The CDR3 nucleotides read TGTGCCTGGAGTGTAGACAGGATCAATCAGCCCCAGCATTTT. Residues: CAWSVDRINQPQHF.

The gene calls are TRBV7-6 and TRBJ1-3, with D uncertain. The ends were cut back, 5 bases at V and 0 bases at J, with 17 bases in the middle. This CDR3 has 17 residues. Per the germline V gene, CDR1 is SGHVS and CDR2 is FNYEAQ. The CDR3 DNA reads TGTGCCAGCAGCCCCACGGCTTCGGGCGCCTCTGGAAACACCATATATTTT. Translation gives CASSPTASGASGNTIYF.

The J gene is TRBJ2-2, the V gene TRBV5-1; possibly TRBD1 or TRBD2 for D (5 bases each). There are 14 residues in the CDR3. Germline V CDR1 and CDR2: SGHRS, YFSETQ. V lost 4 bases, J lost 7 bases, and 14 bases lay in between. The CDR3 nucleotides are TGCGCCAGCAGCCCCGGGACCCGGAGCGGGGAGCTGTTTTTT. It is translated as CASSPGTRSGELFF.

The chain couples TRBV27 to TRBJ2-3; 12 positions match TRBD2. The CDR3 extends over 19 amino acids. The junction had 18 bases not matched to a gene; V was cut back by 6 bases and J by 5 bases. Germline values: CDR1 MNHEY, CDR2 SMNVEV (reference sequence). The CDR3 DNA is TGTGCCAGCAGCCGAACAGGGAGGGGACTAGCGGGCCAACAAGATACGCAGTATTTT. It specifies CASSRTGRGLAGQQDTQYF.

The rearrangement links TRBV5-1 to TRBJ2-1; 7 bases are a match to TRBD2. Looked up from germline, CDR1 is SGHRS and CDR2 is YFSETQ. The junction had 15 bases not matched to a gene; V was cut back by 6 bases and J by 6 bases. The CDR3 runs 16 residues. CDR3 residues: CASTPWREGALNEQFF. The CDR3 DNA reads TGCGCCAGCACACCCTGGAGGGAGGGAGCACTCAATGAGCAGTTCTTC. Variable domain in full (rest from reference TRBV5-1 and TRBJ2-1): KAGVTQTPRYLIKTRGQQVTLSCSPISGHRSVSWYQQTPGQGLQFLFEYFSETQRNKGNFPGRFSGRQFSNSRSEMNVSTLELGDSALYLCASTPWREGALNEQFFGPGTRLTVL.

J is TRBJ2-5 and V is TRBV4-1; 7 bases are shared with TRBD1. V lost 2 bases to trimming and J lost 5 bases; unmatched junction nucleotides: 14. CDR3 length equals 17 residues. CDR1 and CDR2 from the germline V gene are MGHRA and YSYEKL. The CDR3 spells CASSQLIVQGLGETQYF. The CDR3 DNA is TGCGCCAGCAGCCAATTGATTGTACAGGGGCTGGGGGAGACCCAGTACTTC.

Regarding this clone: Other DNA sequences in the sample encode the same CDR3. The chain has TRBV10-3 and TRBJ1-5; TRBD1 agrees at 9 bases. The J segment lost 4 bases and the V segment lost 3 bases, leaving 1 base of the junction unmatched. The CDR3 has 14 amino acids. CDR1 and CDR2 from the germline V gene are ENHRY and SYGVKD. The CDR3 sequence is CAISEGTGNQPQHF. The DNA for the CDR3 is TGTGCCATCAGTGAAGGGACAGGGAATCAGCCCCAGCATTTT.

V is TRBV5-4 and J is TRBJ1-1, with 9 bases matching TRBD1. In germline, CDR1 is SGHNT, CDR2 YYREEE (reference sequence). CDR3 size: 14 residues. J gave up 5 bases and V 2 bases, and 4 bases lay outside the gene matches. In DNA form, the CDR3 reads TGTGCCAGCAGCTTAGGGACAGGGTGGACTGAAGCTTTCTTT. Translation gives CASSLGTGWTEAFF.

The J gene is TRBJ2-7, the V gene TRBV28; tentatively, D is TRBD1 (6 bases). The CDR3 length is 14 residues. The V gene lost 6 bases and the J gene lost 3 bases, with 15 bases spanning the gap. Germline CDR1 MDHEN, CDR2 SYDVKM. The CDR3 loop reads CASSQSPDSYEQYF. For the CDR3, the DNA is TGTGCCAGCAGCCAGAGCCCGGACAGCTACGAGCAGTACTTC. The variable domain in full, completed from reference TRBV28 and TRBJ2-7, reads DVKVTQSSRYLVKRTGEKVFLECVQDMDHENMFWYRQDPGLGLRLIYFSYDVKMKEKGDIPEGYSVSREKKERFSLILESASTNQTSMYLCASSQSPDSYEQYFGPGTRLTVT.

Only one count was recorded for this clone. Different DNA sequences within this sample yield the same CDR3. CDR3 in amino acids: CASSLGLAGETDTQYF. The CDR3 DNA reads as TGTGCCAGCAGCCTGGGACTAGCGGGAGAGACAGATACGCAGTATTTT. V and J are TRBV5-8 and TRBJ2-3, with 14 nucleotides matching TRBD2. Germline CDR1 SGHTS, CDR2 YDEGEE. CDR3 length: 16 amino acids. J lost 3 bases, V lost 4 bases, and 4 bases had no gene match.

The chain uses TRBV18 and TRBJ2-1, with D unclear. The CDR3 runs 13 residues. CDR1 is KGHSH, CDR2 LQKENI, per germline. Trimming pared 2 bases from V and 7 bases from J, leaving 9 bases between. The CDR3 coding sequence is TGTGCCAGCTCACCAGAGTTAGGTAATGAGCAGTTCTTC. Translation: CASSPELGNEQFF.

The gene calls are TRBV7-2 and TRBJ2-2; TRBD1 is a possible D gene (5 bases). Germline-derived CDR1 and CDR2 are SGHTA and FQGNSA. V lost 6 bases and J 5 bases, leaving 10 bases between the germline ends. CDR3 length: 13 amino acids. CDR3 sequence: CASSRQTTGELFF. CDR3 DNA sequence: TGTGCCAGCAGTCGACAGACGACCGGGGAGCTGTTTTTT.

This clone was detected only once. The chain is built from TRBV5-1 and TRBJ2-3; a weak D match, TRBD1 (5 bases). CDR1 is SGHRS, CDR2 YFSETQ, per germline. The CDR3 spans 15 residues. V lost 0 bases, J lost 4 bases, and 12 bases lay in between. In DNA form, the CDR3 reads TGCGCCAGCAGCTTGGGTGGCAGGGAAGCAGATACGCAGTATTTT. Residues: CASSLGGREADTQYF.

CDR3 DNA: TGTGCCAGCAGCTCCTCGTACAGGGACTACGAGCAGTACTTC. Translating gives CASSSSYRDYEQYF. The chain links TRBV5-8 to TRBJ2-7, with D perhaps TRBD1 (6 bases). The ends were cut back, 3 bases at V and 3 bases at J, with 13 bases in the middle. Germline-derived CDR1 and CDR2 are SGHTS and YDEGEE. CDR3 size: 14 residues.

This rearrangement joins TRBV7-9 to TRBJ2-1; D is possibly TRBD2 (5 bases). Germline CDR1 is SEHNR and CDR2 is FQNEAQ (reference sequence). The CDR3 is 12 residues long. Trimming shortened V by 3 bases and J by 8 bases, and 8 bases separated the two germline ends. CDR3 in DNA: TGTGCCAGCAGCTTCCTAGCAGATGAGCAGTTCTTC. It translates to CASSFLADEQFF.

The V and J genes are TRBV7-8 and TRBJ1-1; maybe TRBD1 (6 bases). V lost 5 bases to trimming and J lost 0 bases, with 13 bases between them. The CDR3 extends over 15 amino acids. The germline V gene encodes CDR1 SGHVS and CDR2 FQNEAQ. This CDR3 is CASSPGQFLNTEAFF. CDR3 DNA: TGTGCCAGCAGCCCAGGACAGTTTCTGAACACTGAAGCTTTCTTT. The variable domain in full, with the rest retrieved from reference TRBV7-8 and TRBJ1-1, is GAGVSQSPRYKVAKRGQDVALRCDPISGHVSLFWYQQALGQGPEFLTYFQNEAQLDKSGLPSDRFFAERPEGSVSTLKIQRTQQEDSAVYLCASSPGQFLNTEAFFGQGTRLTVV.

This rearrangement joins TRBV28 to TRBJ1-2; D might be TRBD1 (5 bases). V lost 2 bases, J lost 12 bases, and 16 bases lay in between. This CDR3 has 13 amino acids. Per germline, CDR1 MDHEN and CDR2 SYDVKM. The CDR3 coding sequence is TGTGCCAGCAGTTTACTAGGGGCTCTGGAAAACACCTTC. Translating it yields CASSLLGALENTF.

The CDR3: CAWRRVVTEAFF. The CDR3 DNA reads as TGTGCCTGGAGGAGGGTCGTCACTGAAGCTTTCTTT. The rearrangement uses TRBV30 and TRBJ1-1; D not certain. CDR3 length: 12 amino acids. V lost 3 bases, J lost 4 bases, and 9 bases lay in between. Per germline, CDR1 GTSNPN and CDR2 SVGIG (reference sequence).

This sequence joins TRBV18 and TRBJ2-3; D gene ambiguous. The CDR3 is 15 residues long. Trimming pared 0 bases from V and 4 bases from J, leaving 11 bases between. The germline V gene encodes CDR1 KGHSH and CDR2 LQKENI. The CDR3 loop reads CASSPPKRVADTQYF. The CDR3 nucleotides read TGTGCCAGCTCACCACCGAAGCGAGTGGCAGATACGCAGTATTTT.

The chain recombines TRBV6-5 with TRBJ1-4, with TRBD1 matching 8 bases. V was clipped by 5 bases and J by 5 bases; unmatched bases: 7. In germline, CDR1 is MNHEY, CDR2 SVGAGI. CDR3 length equals 15 residues. DNA for the CDR3: TGTGCCAGCAGTCCAAGACAGGGGAGAAATGAAAAACTGTTTTTT. It specifies CASSPRQGRNEKLFF.

The chain joins TRBV4-2 to TRBJ2-3; 13 positions match TRBD2. The V and J ends lost 6 bases and 3 bases, in that order; junction bases with no gene match: 9. Germline assignment: CDR1 LGHNA and CDR2 YNFKEQ. This CDR3 spans 17 amino acids. This chain's CDR3 is CASRQSGTSGATDTQYF. The CDR3 DNA follows: TGTGCCAGCAGGCAATCCGGGACTAGCGGGGCGACAGATACGCAGTATTTT.

The chain joins TRBV7-9 to TRBJ2-3; D might be TRBD2 (5 bases). The V gene lost 3 bases and the J gene lost 8 bases, with 12 bases spanning the gap. The CDR3 totals 13 residues. Germline CDR1 and CDR2: SEHNR and FQNEAQ (reference sequence). The CDR3 region has the DNA TGTGCCAGCAGCTTGGGCGCCGGAGGTACGCAGTATTTT. This encodes CASSLGAGGTQYF.

This clone was recorded once. Other nucleotide sequences from this sample produce the same CDR3. The chain joins TRBV2 to TRBJ2-5, with D possibly being TRBD1 or TRBD2 (5 bases each). Per the germline V gene, CDR1 is SNHLY and CDR2 is FYNNEI. Trimming removed 8 bases from V and 4 bases from J, with 14 bases in between. This CDR3 spans 13 amino acids. For the CDR3, the DNA is TGTGCCAGCTCGAGGGGCAGCGGAGAGACCCAGTACTTC. The encoded protein is CASSRGSGETQYF.

V usage is TRBV6-1 and J usage is TRBJ1-4, with D tentatively TRBD1 (6 bases). Trimming stripped 1 base from V and 4 bases from J, with 13 bases between. The length of the CDR3 is 16 residues. Germline V CDR1 and CDR2: MNHNS, SASEGT. The CDR3 sequence is CASSEVRQVFNEKLFF. CDR3 nucleotide sequence: TGTGCCAGCAGTGAAGTTCGACAGGTCTTTAATGAAAAACTGTTTTTT.

This rearrangement joins TRBV14 to TRBJ2-3, with D possibly matching TRBD2 (6 bases). Trimming took off 0 bases at V and 7 bases at J, with 14 bases between the two ends. The CDR3 sequence is 15 residues long. CDR1 is SGHDN, CDR2 FVKESK, per germline. The CDR3 nucleotides read TGTGCCAGCAGCCAAGATCCGGGGAGGTGGAATACGCAGTATTTT. Its protein is CASSQDPGRWNTQYF.

The chain combines TRBV7-6 with TRBJ2-7, with D tentatively TRBD2 (6 bases). The CDR3 extends over 16 amino acids. Trimming pared 1 base from V and 3 bases from J, leaving 16 bases between. Germline CDR1 and CDR2: SGHVS and FNYEAQ. The CDR3 loop reads CASSLGGIGTGYEQYF. CDR3 in DNA: TGTGCCAGCAGCTTAGGGGGTATCGGGACTGGCTACGAGCAGTACTTC.

The chain couples TRBV19 to TRBJ2-2; 7 positions agree with TRBD1. V shed 3 bases, J shed 4 bases, and the junction held 5 bases outside the gene matches. This CDR3 is built from 15 residues. Germline values: CDR1 LNHDA, CDR2 SQIVND (reference sequence). In nucleotides, the CDR3 is TGTGCCAGTAGTATGAGGACAGGTGGCACCGGGGAGCTGTTTTTT. As protein: CASSMRTGGTGELFF.

V is TRBV7-9 and J is TRBJ2-4; 9 bases line up with TRBD2. Germline lookup yields CDR1 SEHNR and CDR2 FQNEAQ (reference sequence). J was trimmed by 7 bases and V by 3 bases; bases with no gene match: 10. The CDR3 length is 16 residues. CDR3 amino acids: CASSFYGGLAFNIQYF. Here the CDR3 DNA reads TGTGCCAGCAGCTTTTATGGGGGACTAGCCTTCAACATTCAGTACTTC. Variable domain in full (rest from reference TRBV7-9 and TRBJ2-4): DTGVSQNPRHKITKRGQNVTFRCDPISEHNRLYWYRQTLGQGPEFLTYFQNEAQLEKSRLLSDRFSAERPKGSFSTLEIQRTEQGDSAMYLCASSFYGGLAFNIQYFGAGTRLSVL.

The chain uses TRBV6-6 and TRBJ2-7; 8 bases are a match to TRBD2. With 5 bases clipped from V and 3 bases from J, the junction kept 9 bases outside the gene matches. This CDR3 comprises 15 residues. Germline CDR1 MNHNY, CDR2 SVGAGI (reference sequence). CDR3 DNA sequence: TGTGCCAGCAGTCAACCGGGACTAGTTTTCTACGAGCAGTACTTC. It yields the protein CASSQPGLVFYEQYF.

The chain employs TRBV12-5 and TRBJ2-1; TRBD2 might be the D (5 bases). The CDR3 is 16 amino acids. With 0 bases removed from V and 9 bases from J, the gap between germline ends came to 18 bases. Per germline, CDR1 LGHNT and CDR2 FRNRAP. The CDR3 here is CASGLVLPSIPGEQFF. CDR3 nucleotides: TGTGCTAGTGGTTTGGTTTTGCCTAGCATCCCGGGTGAGCAGTTCTTC.